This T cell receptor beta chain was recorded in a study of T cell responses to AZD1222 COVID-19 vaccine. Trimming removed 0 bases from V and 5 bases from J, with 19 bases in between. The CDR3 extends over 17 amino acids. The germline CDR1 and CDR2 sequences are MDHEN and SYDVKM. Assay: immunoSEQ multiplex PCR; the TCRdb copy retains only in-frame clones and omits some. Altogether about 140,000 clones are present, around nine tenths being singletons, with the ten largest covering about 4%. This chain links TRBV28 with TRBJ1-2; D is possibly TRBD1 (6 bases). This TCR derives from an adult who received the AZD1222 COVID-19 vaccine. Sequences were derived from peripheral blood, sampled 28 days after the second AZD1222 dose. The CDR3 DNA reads TGTGCCAGCAGTTTATGGGCACTTGGACAGAAAGCTTATGGCTACACCTTC. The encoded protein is CASSLWALGQKAYGYTF.